A selection of T cell receptor beta chains follows, all from one sample in a study of cytomegalovirus exposure and HLA in healthy donors. The protocol was immunoSEQ multiplex PCR, while the TCRdb copy is restricted to in-frame clones and leaves out a portion. The table lists over 75,000 clones, 86% of them singletons. The sequenced material came from PBMCs. These TCRs come from a man aged 25-45 years in good health and CMV-seropositive. Each CDR3 is given with its conserved first and last residue. D genes are given only for firm matches. Only some rows state a clone size, as once, few, many or a class for expanded clones.

abundance: .
j_gene: TRBJ1-2
d_gene: .
v_gene: TRBV5-1
CDR3nt: TGCGCCAGCAGCTTGGGACAGGCAGTCTATGGCTACACCTTC
CDR3aa: CASSLGQAVYGYTF

abundance: once
j_gene: TRBJ2-7
d_gene: TRBD2
v_gene: TRBV9
CDR3nt: TGTGCCAGCAGCGTAGAGCTCGGCGGGAGTAGGTACGAGCAGTACTTC
CDR3aa: CASSVELGGSRYEQYF

abundance: .
j_gene: TRBJ2-1
d_gene: .
v_gene: TRBV5-1
CDR3nt: TGCGCCAGCAGCTCCCAGGGGGGCTACAATGAGCAGTTCTTC
CDR3aa: CASSSQGGYNEQFF

abundance: .
j_gene: TRBJ2-7
d_gene: TRBD2
v_gene: TRBV6-4
CDR3nt: TGTGCCAGCCGGGTAGAGGCGGGACTAGCAGGCGAGCAGTACTTC
CDR3aa: CASRVEAGLAGEQYF

abundance: .
j_gene: TRBJ2-7
d_gene: TRBD2
v_gene: TRBV2
CDR3nt: TGTGCCAGCAGCCGGGGGGGGGCAGGGTCCTACGAGCAGTACTTC
CDR3aa: CASSRGGAGSYEQYF

abundance: .
j_gene: TRBJ2-7
d_gene: .
v_gene: TRBV19
CDR3nt: TGTGCCAGTAGTATTCAGATAGCGGCCTACGAGCAGTACTTC
CDR3aa: CASSIQIAAYEQYF

abundance: .
j_gene: TRBJ1-4
d_gene: .
v_gene: TRBV5-1
CDR3nt: TGCGCCAGCAGCTCCACAGTTGGGGGGAGCGGAGAAAAACTGTTTTTT
CDR3aa: CASSSTVGGSGEKLFF

abundance: .
j_gene: TRBJ2-7
d_gene: TRBD2
v_gene: TRBV5-6
CDR3nt: TGTGCCAGCAGCTTGCTTAGCGGGAGTGGGCCCTACGAGCAGTACTTC
CDR3aa: CASSLLSGSGPYEQYF

abundance: .
j_gene: TRBJ2-7
d_gene: .
v_gene: TRBV5-1
CDR3nt: TGCGCCAGCAGCTTGGTAGCAGGGCAAAATTACGAGCAGTACTTC
CDR3aa: CASSLVAGQNYEQYF

abundance: once
j_gene: TRBJ1-2
d_gene: .
v_gene: TRBV6-4
CDR3nt: TGTGCCAGCAGTGACTCGCACGGAGCCTTCTATGGCTACACCTTC
CDR3aa: CASSDSHGAFYGYTF

abundance: .
j_gene: TRBJ2-7
d_gene: TRBD2
v_gene: TRBV4-2
CDR3nt: TGTGCCAGCAGCCAAGACTGGACTAGCGGGGGGGTCACCTACGAGCAGTACTTC
CDR3aa: CASSQDWTSGGVTYEQYF

abundance: few
j_gene: TRBJ1-4
d_gene: TRBD1
v_gene: TRBV6-4
CDR3nt: TGTGCCACCAAGGACAGGACTAATGAAAAACTGTTTTTT
CDR3aa: CATKDRTNEKLFF

abundance: .
j_gene: TRBJ1-1
d_gene: .
v_gene: TRBV14
CDR3nt: TGTGCCAGCAGCCGCAATAGGGGTTACACTGAAGCTTTCTTT
CDR3aa: CASSRNRGYTEAFF

abundance: once
j_gene: TRBJ1-4
d_gene: .
v_gene: TRBV7-9
CDR3nt: TGTGCCAGCAGCTTCCCCCAATCGACAGGCCACGAAAAACTGTTTTTT
CDR3aa: CASSFPQSTGHEKLFF

abundance: few
j_gene: TRBJ2-1
d_gene: TRBD1
v_gene: TRBV28
CDR3nt: TGTGCCAGCAAAGACAGGGTTTCTCCCTACAATGAGCAGTTCTTC
CDR3aa: CASKDRVSPYNEQFF

abundance: .
j_gene: TRBJ2-7
d_gene: TRBD2
v_gene: TRBV28
CDR3nt: TGTGCCACCAATCCCAGCGGGACCTACTACGAGCAGTACTTC
CDR3aa: CATNPSGTYYEQYF

abundance: .
j_gene: TRBJ2-1
d_gene: TRBD2
v_gene: TRBV27
CDR3nt: TGTGCCAGTAGACTAGCGGGAGTCTACAATGAGCAGTTCTTC
CDR3aa: CASRLAGVYNEQFF

abundance: .
j_gene: TRBJ2-7
d_gene: .
v_gene: TRBV28
CDR3nt: TGTGCCAGCAGTGCCCTTCGAGTCTACGAGCAGTACTTC
CDR3aa: CASSALRVYEQYF

abundance: .
j_gene: TRBJ2-1
d_gene: .
v_gene: TRBV5-1
CDR3nt: TGCGCCAGCAGCTCAGGACACCCTGGGGATGAGCAGTTCTTC
CDR3aa: CASSSGHPGDEQFF

abundance: .
j_gene: TRBJ2-7
d_gene: .
v_gene: TRBV5-4
CDR3nt: TGTGCCAGCAGCTCGAAGGGGGGGGGTGCTTCCTACGAGCAGTACTTC
CDR3aa: CASSSKGGGASYEQYF

abundance: .
j_gene: TRBJ2-7
d_gene: .
v_gene: TRBV30
CDR3nt: TGTGCCTGGAGTGTGGTTGGGCAGACCTACGAGCAGTACTTC
CDR3aa: CAWSVVGQTYEQYF

abundance: once
j_gene: TRBJ2-1
d_gene: TRBD2
v_gene: TRBV28
CDR3nt: TGTGCCAGCAGTAGAGTTAGCGGGAGGGCCTTCAATGAGCAGTTCTTC
CDR3aa: CASSRVSGRAFNEQFF

abundance: .
j_gene: TRBJ2-7
d_gene: .
v_gene: TRBV7-8
CDR3nt: TGTGCCAGCAGCCCTAGTGGGGCTACCTCCTACGAGCAGTACTTC
CDR3aa: CASSPSGATSYEQYF

abundance: .
j_gene: TRBJ2-7
d_gene: .
v_gene: TRBV7-9
CDR3nt: TGTGCCAGCCGCGACGGGTACGAGCAGTACTTC
CDR3aa: CASRDGYEQYF

abundance: .
j_gene: TRBJ2-5
d_gene: .
v_gene: TRBV7-9
CDR3nt: TGTGCCAGCAGCTCCGCGGGGACAGAGCAAGAGACCCAGTACTTC
CDR3aa: CASSSAGTEQETQYF

abundance: once
j_gene: TRBJ2-7
d_gene: .
v_gene: TRBV28
CDR3nt: TGTGCCAGCAGTTTCGGGCAGGGAGGAACCTACGAGCAGTACTTC
CDR3aa: CASSFGQGGTYEQYF

abundance: .
j_gene: TRBJ1-1
d_gene: .
v_gene: TRBV18
CDR3nt: TGTGCCAGCTCACCACCGGGAGCAGAAGCTTTCTTT
CDR3aa: CASSPPGAEAFF

abundance: .
j_gene: TRBJ2-2
d_gene: .
v_gene: TRBV11-2
CDR3nt: TGTGCCAGCAGCCTCGCCGCGGGTGCTACCGGGGAGCTGTTTTTT
CDR3aa: CASSLAAGATGELFF

abundance: .
j_gene: TRBJ2-1
d_gene: TRBD1
v_gene: TRBV2
CDR3nt: TGTGCCAGCGGGGGCCGGGACAGGGGCAATGAGCAGTTCTTC
CDR3aa: CASGGRDRGNEQFF

abundance: .
j_gene: TRBJ2-3
d_gene: TRBD2
v_gene: TRBV5-1
CDR3nt: TGCGCCAGCAGCTTGAGGTTAGCGGGGTTTGCTAGCACAGATACGCAGTATTTT
CDR3aa: CASSLRLAGFASTDTQYF

abundance: few
j_gene: TRBJ2-1
d_gene: .
v_gene: TRBV5-1
CDR3nt: TGCGCCAGCAGCTTGGGGGACACCTACAATGAGCAGTTCTTC
CDR3aa: CASSLGDTYNEQFF

abundance: .
j_gene: TRBJ2-5
d_gene: TRBD1
v_gene: TRBV2
CDR3nt: TGTGCCAGCAGGGACCCTAGGGGGCCTGAGACCCAGTACTTC
CDR3aa: CASRDPRGPETQYF

abundance: .
j_gene: TRBJ2-2
d_gene: .
v_gene: TRBV18
CDR3nt: TGTGCCAGCTCACCACCGAATGTGCCCATTAGTAACACCGGGGAGCTGTTTTTT
CDR3aa: CASSPPNVPISNTGELFF

abundance: .
j_gene: TRBJ2-7
d_gene: .
v_gene: TRBV30
CDR3nt: TGTGCCTGGAGTGTACCGGCGGGCATCGCCTACGAGCAGTACTTC
CDR3aa: CAWSVPAGIAYEQYF

abundance: once
j_gene: TRBJ2-1
d_gene: TRBD2
v_gene: TRBV29-1
CDR3nt: TGCAGCGTTGAGGGACTAGCGGGAGTAGGGTACGGCAATGAGCAGTTCTTC
CDR3aa: CSVEGLAGVGYGNEQFF

abundance: .
j_gene: TRBJ2-3
d_gene: TRBD2
v_gene: TRBV6-5
CDR3nt: TGTGCCAGCAGGGAGACTAGCGGGAGCACAGATACGCAGTATTTT
CDR3aa: CASRETSGSTDTQYF

abundance: .
j_gene: TRBJ2-1
d_gene: .
v_gene: TRBV5-1
CDR3nt: TGCGCCAGCAGCTTGGGACAGGACGAGCAGTTCTTC
CDR3aa: CASSLGQDEQFF

abundance: .
j_gene: TRBJ2-7
d_gene: TRBD1
v_gene: TRBV5-4
CDR3nt: TGTGCCAGCAGCGAGGACAGGGTTGGTGGCTACGAGCAGTACTTC
CDR3aa: CASSEDRVGGYEQYF

abundance: .
j_gene: TRBJ2-2
d_gene: TRBD2
v_gene: TRBV5-4
CDR3nt: TGTGCCAGCAGCTCTCTAGCGGGAGGAGGCGGGGAGCTGTTTTTT
CDR3aa: CASSSLAGGGGELFF

abundance: .
j_gene: TRBJ1-2
d_gene: .
v_gene: TRBV19
CDR3nt: TGTGCCAGTAGCCCCGACAGGATCTATGGCTACACCTTC
CDR3aa: CASSPDRIYGYTF